Listed below are T cell receptor beta chains from one sample, sequenced in a study of blood T cell repertoires in COVID-19. Profiled with immunoSEQ multiplex PCR; TCRdb holds only in-frame clones, not every one. Counted here are some 270,000 clones, approximately 81% occurring once; the ten biggest clones make up more than 6.5%. The specimen sequenced was PBMCs or T cells enriched from blood (not recorded which). All receptors derive from a woman in her forties or fifties who had been exposed to COVID-19. The CDR3 runs from the conserved cysteine through the conserved F or W. D genes are given only for firm matches. The size of a clone is reported for some rows only, either as once, few or many, or as a class for expanded clones.

v_call	clone_size	j_call	d_call	cdr3_aa	cdr3_nt
TRBV12-3/TRBV12-4	NA	TRBJ1-2	NA	CASSSKYGYTF	TGTGCCAGCAGTTCTAAATATGGCTACACCTTC
TRBV28	NA	TRBJ1-4	NA	CASRGHTNEKLFF	TGTGCCAGCAGGGGACACACTAATGAAAAACTGTTTTTT
TRBV4-1	NA	TRBJ1-1	TRBD1	CASSQGQGRSTEAFF	TGCGCCAGCAGCCAAGGACAGGGCCGCAGCACTGAAGCTTTCTTT
TRBV29-1	NA	TRBJ1-3	NA	CSVQTDGSGNTIYF	TGCAGCGTTCAAACAGATGGTTCTGGAAACACCATATATTTT
TRBV24-1	NA	TRBJ2-6	NA	CATRNPRDPSGANVLTF	TGTGCCACCAGAAACCCCAGGGATCCCTCTGGGGCCAACGTCCTGACTTTC
TRBV30	NA	TRBJ2-7	NA	CAWSVLSGRSYEQYF	TGTGCCTGGAGTGTACTCTCAGGGCGAAGCTACGAGCAGTACTTC
TRBV30	NA	TRBJ2-3	NA	CAWSVRNGVFTDTQYF	TGTGCCTGGAGTGTTAGGAACGGGGTTTTCACAGATACGCAGTATTTT
TRBV29-1	NA	TRBJ1-2	TRBD1	CSVGDRVLYGYTF	TGCAGCGTTGGTGACAGGGTCCTCTATGGCTACACCTTC
TRBV10-3	NA	TRBJ2-3	TRBD1	CATLMPGQSTDTQYF	TGTGCCACCTTAATGCCGGGACAGAGCACAGATACGCAGTATTTT
TRBV4-3	NA	TRBJ1-5	NA	CASSQDIGNQPQHF	TGCGCCAGCAGCCAAGATATAGGCAATCAGCCCCAGCATTTT
TRBV18	NA	TRBJ1-1	NA	CASSPLLGDMNTEAFF	TGTGCCAGCTCACCCCTTTTAGGGGACATGAACACTGAAGCTTTCTTT
TRBV28	once	TRBJ1-5	NA	CASSLRGGNQPQHF	TGTGCCAGCAGTCTTAGGGGGGGTAATCAGCCCCAGCATTTT
TRBV10-1	NA	TRBJ2-5	NA	CASSESGRREETQYF	TGCGCCAGCAGTGAGTCAGGGCGGCGGGAAGAGACCCAGTACTTC
TRBV18	few	TRBJ2-3	NA	CASSLALPSHGVATDTQYF	TGTGCCAGCTCACTAGCACTACCATCTCACGGTGTCGCCACAGATACGCAGTATTTT
TRBV5-6	few	TRBJ2-7	NA	CASTVMDRTYEQYF	TGTGCCAGCACTGTGATGGACAGAACCTACGAGCAGTACTTC
TRBV7-3	NA	TRBJ2-2	NA	CASSSRLWTGELFF	TGTGCCAGCAGCTCACGACTTTGGACCGGGGAGCTGTTTTTT
TRBV30	once	TRBJ2-6	TRBD2	CAWASGVSSGANVLTF	TGTGCCTGGGCTAGCGGGGTTAGCTCTGGGGCCAACGTCCTGACTTTC
TRBV12-5	NA	TRBJ1-3	NA	CASGVGGSGNTIYF	TGTGCTAGTGGCGTGGGGGGCTCTGGAAACACCATATATTTT
TRBV29-1	NA	TRBJ1-1	NA	CSVEVVWATEAFF	TGCAGCGTTGAGGTGGTGTGGGCCACTGAAGCTTTCTTT
TRBV19	NA	TRBJ2-5	TRBD2	CASSGSGGAVGETQYF	TGTGCCAGTAGTGGGAGCGGGGGGGCTGTTGGGGAGACCCAGTACTTC
TRBV10-3	few	TRBJ1-1	NA	CAISEFWRNTEAFF	TGTGCCATCAGTGAGTTTTGGAGGAACACTGAAGCTTTCTTT
TRBV9	NA	TRBJ2-2	NA	CASSVAGVGTGELFF	TGTGCCAGCAGCGTAGCAGGGGTCGGCACCGGGGAGCTGTTTTTT
TRBV11-2	NA	TRBJ2-7	TRBD1	CASSFGTGAEQYF	TGTGCCAGCAGCTTTGGGACAGGCGCCGAGCAGTACTTC
TRBV5-6	NA	TRBJ2-3	TRBD2	CASSLTASGGSTDTQYF	TGTGCCAGCAGCTTGACGGCTAGCGGGGGGTCCACAGATACGCAGTATTTT
TRBV9	NA	TRBJ1-1	NA	CASSLTSSLDEAFF	TGTGCCAGCAGCCTTACTAGTTCCCTGGACGAAGCTTTCTTT
TRBV3-1/TRBV3-2	NA	TRBJ1-6	TRBD1	CASSQASGGPLPLHF	TGTGCCAGCAGCCAAGCGTCAGGGGGACCGTTGCCCCTCCACTTT
TRBV15	few	TRBJ2-1	TRBD1	CATSLGQDGYNEQFF	TGTGCCACCAGCCTAGGACAGGATGGGTACAATGAGCAGTTCTTC
TRBV7-9	once	TRBJ1-1	NA	CASSLQGLTEAFF	TGTGCCAGCAGCCTTCAGGGGCTGACTGAAGCTTTCTTT
TRBV11-2	once	TRBJ1-1	NA	CASSPPGMNTEAFF	TGTGCCAGCAGTCCCCCAGGGATGAACACTGAAGCTTTCTTT
TRBV7-9	NA	TRBJ1-4	NA	CASSLTGFGTNEKLFF	TGTGCCAGCAGCTTAACCGGGTTTGGAACTAATGAAAAACTGTTTTTT
TRBV29-1	many	TRBJ2-4	TRBD2	CSVGGTSGAPADIQYF	TGCAGCGTTGGGGGGACTAGCGGGGCCCCGGCGGACATTCAGTACTTC
TRBV11-2	NA	TRBJ1-3	NA	CASSLATAGFSGNTIYF	TGTGCCAGCAGCTTAGCAACGGCAGGTTTCTCTGGAAACACCATATATTTT
TRBV10-3	NA	TRBJ1-5	NA	CAISAGRENQPQHF	TGTGCCATTTCGGCGGGAAGAGAGAATCAGCCCCAGCATTTT
TRBV10-1	NA	TRBJ2-1	NA	CASSVDNRGYNEQFF	TGCGCCAGCAGTGTCGACAATAGGGGCTACAATGAGCAGTTCTTC
TRBV7-2	NA	TRBJ2-7	NA	CASSLAGGSSYEQYF	TGTGCCAGCAGCTTAGCTGGAGGTTCCTCCTACGAGCAGTACTTC
TRBV6-5	NA	TRBJ1-2	TRBD1	CASSYSEGARGYTF	TGTGCCAGCAGTTACTCCGAGGGGGCTCGTGGCTACACCTTC
TRBV6-5	NA	TRBJ1-5	TRBD1	CASSYEGANQPQHF	TGTGCCAGCAGTTACGAGGGGGCTAATCAGCCCCAGCATTTT
TRBV20-1	NA	TRBJ1-4	NA	CSASQGLNEKLFF	TGCAGTGCTAGTCAGGGCCTTAATGAAAAACTGTTTTTT
TRBV6-5	NA	TRBJ1-1	NA	CASSYGRGSTEAFF	TGTGCCAGCAGTTACGGGCGGGGGAGCACTGAAGCTTTCTTT
TRBV9	NA	TRBJ2-5	NA	CASSEGGAGRETQYF	TGTGCCAGCAGCGAGGGGGGGGCCGGAAGGGAGACCCAGTACTTC